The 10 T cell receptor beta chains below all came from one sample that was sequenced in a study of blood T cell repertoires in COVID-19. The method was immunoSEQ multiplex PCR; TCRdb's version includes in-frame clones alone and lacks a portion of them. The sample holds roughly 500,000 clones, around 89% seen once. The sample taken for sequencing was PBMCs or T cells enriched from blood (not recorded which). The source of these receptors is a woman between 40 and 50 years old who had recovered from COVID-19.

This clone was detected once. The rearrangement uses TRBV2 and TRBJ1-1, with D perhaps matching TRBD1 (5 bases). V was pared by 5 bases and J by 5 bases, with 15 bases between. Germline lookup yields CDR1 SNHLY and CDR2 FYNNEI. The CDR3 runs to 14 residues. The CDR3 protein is CASSKQEMVTEAFF. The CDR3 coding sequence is TGTGCCAGCAGTAAACAGGAAATGGTGACTGAAGCTTTCTTT.

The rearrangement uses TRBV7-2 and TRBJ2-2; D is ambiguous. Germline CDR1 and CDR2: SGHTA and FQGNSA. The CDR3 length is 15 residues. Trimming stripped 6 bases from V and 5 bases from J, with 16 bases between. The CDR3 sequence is CASRVPIAGTGELFF. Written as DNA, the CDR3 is TGTGCCAGCAGGGTCCCCATCGCAGGTACCGGGGAGCTGTTTTTT.

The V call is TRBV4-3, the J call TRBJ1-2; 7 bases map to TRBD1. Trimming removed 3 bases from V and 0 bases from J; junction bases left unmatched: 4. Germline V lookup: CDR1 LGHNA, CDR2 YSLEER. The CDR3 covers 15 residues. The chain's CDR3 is CASSQSRGSNYGYTF. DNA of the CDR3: TGCGCCAGCAGCCAGTCCAGGGGGTCTAACTATGGCTACACCTTC.

CDR3 protein: CASSQDRTRGTHPYGYTF. CDR3 coding DNA: TGCGCCAGCAGCCAAGATCGGACAAGGGGCACCCATCCCTATGGCTACACCTTC. This sequence joins TRBV4-3 and TRBJ1-2; D may be TRBD1 (5 bases). This CDR3 comprises 18 residues. V lost 0 bases to trimming and J lost 4 bases, with 21 bases between them. CDR1 LGHNA and CDR2 YSLEER come from the germline V gene.

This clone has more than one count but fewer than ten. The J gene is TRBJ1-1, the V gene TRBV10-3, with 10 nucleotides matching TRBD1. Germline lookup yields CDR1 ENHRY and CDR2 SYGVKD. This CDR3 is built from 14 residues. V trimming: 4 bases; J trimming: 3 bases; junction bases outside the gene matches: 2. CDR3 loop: CAISVGTGDTEAFF. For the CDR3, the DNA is TGTGCCATCAGTGTGGGGACAGGGGACACTGAAGCTTTCTTT.

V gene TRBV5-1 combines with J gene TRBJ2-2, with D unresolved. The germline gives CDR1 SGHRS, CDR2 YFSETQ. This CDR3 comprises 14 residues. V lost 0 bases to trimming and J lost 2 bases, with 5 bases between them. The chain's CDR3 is CASSLATNTGELFF. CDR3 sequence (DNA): TGCGCCAGCAGCTTGGCGACTAACACCGGGGAGCTGTTTTTT. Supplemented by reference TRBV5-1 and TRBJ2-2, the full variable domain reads KAGVTQTPRYLIKTRGQQVTLSCSPISGHRSVSWYQQTPGQGLQFLFEYFSETQRNKGNFPGRFSGRQFSNSRSEMNVSTLELGDSALYLCASSLATNTGELFFGEGSRLTVL.

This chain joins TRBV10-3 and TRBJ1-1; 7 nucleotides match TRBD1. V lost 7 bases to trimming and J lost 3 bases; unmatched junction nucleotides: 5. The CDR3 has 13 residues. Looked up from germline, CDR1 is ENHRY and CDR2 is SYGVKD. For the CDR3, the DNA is TGTGCCATCACCCCCGACAGGGACACTGAAGCTTTCTTT. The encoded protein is CAITPDRDTEAFF.

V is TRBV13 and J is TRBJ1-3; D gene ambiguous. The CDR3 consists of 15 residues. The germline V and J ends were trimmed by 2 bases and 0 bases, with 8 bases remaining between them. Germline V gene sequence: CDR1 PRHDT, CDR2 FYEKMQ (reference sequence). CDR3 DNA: TGTGCCAGCAGCTTATCGTGGAGCTCTGGAAACACCATATATTTT. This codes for CASSLSWSSGNTIYF.

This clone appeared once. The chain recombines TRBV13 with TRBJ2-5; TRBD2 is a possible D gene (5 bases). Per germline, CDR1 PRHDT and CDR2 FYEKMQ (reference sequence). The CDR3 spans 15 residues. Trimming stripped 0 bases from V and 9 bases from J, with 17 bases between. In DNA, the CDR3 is TGTGCCAGCAGCTTAGGGACAAGGGCCGGGGAGCCCCAGTACTTC. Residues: CASSLGTRAGEPQYF.

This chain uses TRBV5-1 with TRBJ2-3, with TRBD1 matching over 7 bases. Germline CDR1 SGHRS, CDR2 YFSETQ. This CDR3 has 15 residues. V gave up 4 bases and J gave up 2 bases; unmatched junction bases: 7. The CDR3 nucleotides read TGCGCCAGCAGCCTACGACAGGGTGCCACAGATACGCAGTATTTT. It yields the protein CASSLRQGATDTQYF.